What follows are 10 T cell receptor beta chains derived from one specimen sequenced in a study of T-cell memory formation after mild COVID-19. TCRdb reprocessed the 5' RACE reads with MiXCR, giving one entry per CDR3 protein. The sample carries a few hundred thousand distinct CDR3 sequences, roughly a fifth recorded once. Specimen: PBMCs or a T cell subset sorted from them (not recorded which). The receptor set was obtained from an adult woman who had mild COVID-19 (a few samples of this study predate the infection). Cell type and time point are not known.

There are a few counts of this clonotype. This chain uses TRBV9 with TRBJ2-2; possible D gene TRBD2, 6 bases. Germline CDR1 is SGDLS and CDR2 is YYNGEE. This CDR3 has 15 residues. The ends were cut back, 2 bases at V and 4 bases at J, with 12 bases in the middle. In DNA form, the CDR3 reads TGTGCCAGCAGCGTTGCCCTAGCGACCACCGGGGAGCTGTTTTTT. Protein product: CASSVALATTGELFF.

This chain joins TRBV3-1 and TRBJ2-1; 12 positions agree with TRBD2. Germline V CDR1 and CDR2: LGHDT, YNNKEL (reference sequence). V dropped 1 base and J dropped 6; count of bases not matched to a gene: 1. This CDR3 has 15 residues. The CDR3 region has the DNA TGTGCCAGCAGCCAAGGGGGACTAGCGGGCAATGAGCAGTTCTTC. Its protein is CASSQGGLAGNEQFF.

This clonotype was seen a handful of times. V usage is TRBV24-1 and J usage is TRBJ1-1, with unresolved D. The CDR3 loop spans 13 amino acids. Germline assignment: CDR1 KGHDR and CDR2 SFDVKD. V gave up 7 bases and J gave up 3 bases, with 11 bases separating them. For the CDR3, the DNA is TGTGCCACCAGCCCGAGTGGGTACACTGAAGCTTTCTTT. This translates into CATSPSGYTEAFF.

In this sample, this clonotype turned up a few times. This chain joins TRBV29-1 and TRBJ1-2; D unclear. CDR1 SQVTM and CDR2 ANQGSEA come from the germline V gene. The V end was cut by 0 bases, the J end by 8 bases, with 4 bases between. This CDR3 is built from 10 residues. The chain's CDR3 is CSVEEEGYTF. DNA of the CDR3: TGCAGCGTTGAAGAAGAAGGCTACACCTTC. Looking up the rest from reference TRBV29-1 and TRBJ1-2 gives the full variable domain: SAVISQKPSRDICQRGTSLTIQCQVDSQVTMMFWYRQQPGQSLTLIATANQGSEATYESGFVIDKFPISRPNLTFSTLTVSNMSPEDSSIYLCSVEEEGYTFGSGTRLTVV.

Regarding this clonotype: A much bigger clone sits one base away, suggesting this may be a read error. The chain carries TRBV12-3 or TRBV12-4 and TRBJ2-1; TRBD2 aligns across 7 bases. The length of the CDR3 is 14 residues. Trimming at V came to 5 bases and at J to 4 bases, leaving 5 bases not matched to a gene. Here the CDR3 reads CASSLWGGYNEQFF. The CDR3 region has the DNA TGTGCCAGCAGTCTATGGGGGGGGTACAATGAGCAGTTCTTC.

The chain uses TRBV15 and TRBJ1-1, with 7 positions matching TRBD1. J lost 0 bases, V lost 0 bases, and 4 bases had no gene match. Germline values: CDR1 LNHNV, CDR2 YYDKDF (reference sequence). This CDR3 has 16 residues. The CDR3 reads CATSRDPGQMNTEAFF. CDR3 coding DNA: TGTGCCACCAGCAGAGATCCGGGACAGATGAACACTGAAGCTTTCTTT.

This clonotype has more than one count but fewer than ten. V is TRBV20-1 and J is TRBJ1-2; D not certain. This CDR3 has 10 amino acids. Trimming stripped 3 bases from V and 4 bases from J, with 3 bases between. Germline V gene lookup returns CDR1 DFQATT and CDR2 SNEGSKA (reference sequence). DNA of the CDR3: TGCAGTGCTAGGGGCTATGGCTACACCTTC. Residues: CSARGYGYTF.

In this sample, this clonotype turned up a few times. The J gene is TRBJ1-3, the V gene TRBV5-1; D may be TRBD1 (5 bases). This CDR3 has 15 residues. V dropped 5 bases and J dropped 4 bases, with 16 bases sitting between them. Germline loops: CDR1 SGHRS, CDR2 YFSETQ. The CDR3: CASRRLGDVGNTIYF. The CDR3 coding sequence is TGCGCCAGCAGACGCCTCGGGGACGTGGGAAACACCATATATTTT.

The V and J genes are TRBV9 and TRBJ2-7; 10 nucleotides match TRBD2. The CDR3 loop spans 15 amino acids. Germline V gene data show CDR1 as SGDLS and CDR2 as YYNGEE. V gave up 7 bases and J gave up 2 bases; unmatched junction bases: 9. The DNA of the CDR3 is TGTGCCAGCGGCCACCAAGCGGGAGGGCCCTACGAGCAGTACTTC. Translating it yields CASGHQAGGPYEQYF.

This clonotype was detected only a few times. CDR3 in DNA: TGTGCCGGCGGAAACACCGGGGAGCTGTTTTTT. It codes for CAGGNTGELFF. The chain couples TRBV25-1 to TRBJ2-2, with D unresolved. Trimming took 11 bases from V and 2 from J, leaving 6 bases between them. The germline CDR1 and CDR2 sequences are MGHDK and SYGVNS. There are 11 residues in the CDR3.